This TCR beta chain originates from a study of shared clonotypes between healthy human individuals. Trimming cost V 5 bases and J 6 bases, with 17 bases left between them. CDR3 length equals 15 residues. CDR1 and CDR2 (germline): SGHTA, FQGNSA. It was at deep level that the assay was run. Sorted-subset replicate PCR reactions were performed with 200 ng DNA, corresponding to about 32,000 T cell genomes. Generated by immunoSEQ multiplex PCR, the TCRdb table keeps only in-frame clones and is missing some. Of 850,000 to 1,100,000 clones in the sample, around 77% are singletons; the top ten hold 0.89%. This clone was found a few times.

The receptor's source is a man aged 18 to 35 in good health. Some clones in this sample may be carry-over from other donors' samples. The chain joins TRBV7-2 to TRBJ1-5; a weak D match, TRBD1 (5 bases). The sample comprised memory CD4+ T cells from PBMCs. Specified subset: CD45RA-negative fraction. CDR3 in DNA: TGTGCCAGCAGCCCTTCGGCAGGGACGGGTCAGCCCCAGCATTTT. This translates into CASSPSAGTGQPQHF.